Described below is a single TCR beta chain sequence and its context. Its target is not known. TCRdb's table, derived via immunoSEQ multiplex PCR, lists solely in-frame clones and lacks some. Found here are 90,000 to 100,000 clones, approximately 90% of them singletons; the top ten hold roughly 7.7%. This sample is drawn from a study of T cell responses to AZD1222 COVID-19 vaccine. General study results and limits: The donors showed a predominance of white British ancestry and of females, with possible underestimation of clonal diversity. Just a handful of AZD1222 recipients were seropositive at baseline. It was only after the peak T cell response that any repertoires were sampled.

Germline CDR1 and CDR2: ENHRY and SYGVKD. Trimming removed 8 bases from V and 4 bases from J; junction bases left unmatched: 6. There are 14 residues in the CDR3. The chain is built from TRBV10-3 and TRBJ1-5; 9 positions agree with TRBD1. The sample was peripheral blood, taken on day 0 of AZD1222 vaccination. This clonotype was obtained from an adult in good health. In DNA, the CDR3 is TGTGCCATCCGGGACAGGGCGGATAATCAGCCCCAGCATTTT. Translation gives CAIRDRADNQPQHF.